These T cell receptor beta chains were read from a single sample in a study of regulatory T cells in long-lasting Graves disease. TCRdb called the multiplex PCR reads again in MiXCR, with one record for every CDR3 protein. In the table there are hundreds of thousands of distinct CDR3 sequences, approximately 12% of which are singletons. These records were also assigned to another study, of T cells in Graves' hyperthyroidism and ophthalmopathy.

The specimen was peripheral blood mononuclear cells (PBMCs), collected at new diagnosis, from a patient treated with antithyroid drugs. The source of these receptors is a woman in her twenties or thirties with Graves disease. Both conserved end residues are part of each CDR3. D genes are given only for firm matches. Rows give clone size only sometimes, using once, few, many, or a class for an expanded clone.

J gene	V gene	clone size	D gene	CDR3 DNA	CDR3 protein
TRBJ2-7	TRBV7-2	few	-	TGTGCCAGCAGCTTAAATACGTTCTACGAGCAGTACTTC	CASSLNTFYEQYF
TRBJ2-1	TRBV20-1	many	-	TGCAGTGCTAGAGATGGCTATGAGCAGTTCTTC	CSARDGYEQFF
TRBJ1-3	TRBV9	few	-	TGTGCCAGCACGCAGGGTTCTGGAAGCACCATATATTTT	CASTQGSGSTIYF
TRBJ2-7	TRBV13	many	TRBD2	TGTGCCAGCAGCCTGACTAGCGGGAGGGCCGACGAGCAGTACTTC	CASSLTSGRADEQYF
TRBJ1-1	TRBV29-1	many	-	TGCAGCGTTGGGCGGTTTTACGAAGCTTTCTTT	CSVGRFYEAFF
TRBJ2-2	TRBV11-2	many	-	TGTGCCAGCAGGACGTACACCGGGGAGCTGTTTTTT	CASRTYTGELFF
TRBJ1-1	TRBV5-1	few	TRBD1	TGCGCCAGCAGTAAAACAGGGGCCCCTGGCACTGAAGCTTTCTTT	CASSKTGAPGTEAFF
TRBJ2-3	TRBV9	-	TRBD2	TGTGCCAGCAGCTCTGGGGGGGGGGTAGATACGCAGTATTTT	CASSSGGGVDTQYF
TRBJ2-1	TRBV11-2	many	-	TGTGCCAGCAGCATAGGCCTCTTGAATGAGCAGTTCTTC	CASSIGLLNEQFF
TRBJ2-1	TRBV18	many	-	TGTGCCAGCTCACCGGTTCCCCCTTCGGAGCAGTTCTTC	CASSPVPPSEQFF
TRBJ2-2	TRBV6-2/TRBV6-3	many	-	TGTGCCAGCAGTTACTACACGGCGAACACCGGGGAGCTGTTTTTT	CASSYYTANTGELFF
TRBJ2-7	TRBV9	many	-	TGTGCCAGCAGCGTAGAAGGGAGTACCGGGGAGCAGTACTTC	CASSVEGSTGEQYF
TRBJ2-5	TRBV2	-	-	TGTGCCAGCAGCCTCTTTGAAGTGGAGACCCAGTACTTC	CASSLFEVETQYF
TRBJ2-3	TRBV3-1	-	TRBD1	TGTGCCAGCAGCCAAAACAGGGGGCTCGGAGATACGCAGTATTTT	CASSQNRGLGDTQYF
TRBJ2-3	TRBV5-1	many	TRBD2	TGCGCCAGCAGCTTGCCGTTAGCGGGAGGCACAGATACGCAGTATTTT	CASSLPLAGGTDTQYF
TRBJ1-1	TRBV27	many	TRBD1	TGTGCCAGCCGAACCAGGGGGCTCACTGAAGCTTTCTTT	CASRTRGLTEAFF
TRBJ2-7	TRBV28	many	-	TGTGCCACCGGGGTGACCTACGAGCAGTACTTC	CATGVTYEQYF
TRBJ1-1	TRBV18	few	-	TGTGCCAGCTCACCAATACAGGGGAACACTGAAGCTTTCTTT	CASSPIQGNTEAFF
TRBJ2-2	TRBV7-9	many	-	TGTGCCAGCAGCTTTCCGGCCGGGGAGCTGTTTTTT	CASSFPAGELFF
TRBJ2-3	TRBV5-6	few	TRBD1	TGTGCCAGCAGCTTCGCGGACAGGGCAGATACGCAGTATTTT	CASSFADRADTQYF
TRBJ2-1	TRBV7-3	many	-	TGTGCCAGCAGCTCCCAGGCCTTTAATGAGCAGTTCTTC	CASSSQAFNEQFF
TRBJ1-1	TRBV7-3	-	-	TGTGCCAGCAGCTTATTCGAGCACACTGAAGCTTCCTTT	CASSLFEHTEASF
TRBJ2-3	TRBV13	many	-	TGTGCCAGCAGCTTCCCTCCGGAGCATACGCAGTATTTT	CASSFPPEHTQYF
TRBJ2-3	TRBV19	many	TRBD2	TGTGCCAGTAGTATAGCGGGAGGGACCACAGATACGCAGTATTTT	CASSIAGGTTDTQYF
TRBJ2-7	TRBV6-1	many	-	TGTGCCAGCGACTTGGGGCCCGAGCAGTACTTC	CASDLGPEQYF
TRBJ1-1	TRBV20-1	few	-	TGCAGTGCTAGGACCCTCCGGAACGGGGTAAGGTCTGAAGCTTTCTTT	CSARTLRNGVRSEAFF
TRBJ1-5	TRBV19	many	TRBD1	TGTGCCAGTACCATTCTACAGGGGATGAGTGGCAATCAGCCCCAGCATTTT	CASTILQGMSGNQPQHF
TRBJ2-1	TRBV11-3	-	TRBD2	TGTGCCAGCATCGGGACTAGCGGTAACAATGAGCAGTTCTTC	CASIGTSGNNEQFF
TRBJ2-1	TRBV28	few	-	TGTGCCAGCAGCTGGGGCAGATACAATGAGCAGTTCTTC	CASSWGRYNEQFF
TRBJ2-7	TRBV4-3	-	TRBD1	TGCGCCAGCAGCCAAGATCTGGGACAGGGATTCGAGCAGTACTTC	CASSQDLGQGFEQYF
TRBJ2-1	TRBV28	many	-	TGTGCCAGCAGTTTAGTAGACAATGAGCAGTTCTTC	CASSLVDNEQFF
TRBJ2-2	TRBV18	many	TRBD2	TGTGCCAGCTCATCCCTAGCGGGACTCACCGGGGAGCTGTTTTTT	CASSSLAGLTGELFF
TRBJ2-1	TRBV7-3	-	-	TGTGCCAGCAGCTTATCATCTTCGGGGCTGGGGAATGAGCAGTTCTTC	CASSLSSSGLGNEQFF
TRBJ2-7	TRBV7-9	many	TRBD1	TGTGCCAGCAGCCTAACAAGGGGGACAGCATTCTACGAGCAGTACTTC	CASSLTRGTAFYEQYF
TRBJ2-1	TRBV18	many	TRBD2	TGTGCCAGCAGCCCTAGCGGGAGGGCCTACAATGAGCAGTTCTTC	CASSPSGRAYNEQFF
TRBJ2-3	TRBV7-9	few	TRBD2	TGTGCCAGCAGCTTTGTAACTAGCGGAACAGATACGCAGTATTTT	CASSFVTSGTDTQYF
TRBJ2-1	TRBV18	many	-	TGTGCCAGCTCACCTTCAACGGTGCCCAACAATGAGCAGTTCTTC	CASSPSTVPNNEQFF
TRBJ1-1	TRBV5-1	few	TRBD1	TGCGCCAGCACACCCGGGACAGGGGTAATGAACACTGAAGCTTTCTTT	CASTPGTGVMNTEAFF
TRBJ2-7	TRBV6-1	-	-	TGTGCCAGCAGCGATCTATACGAGCAGTGCTTC	CASSDLYEQCF
TRBJ1-6	TRBV27	many	-	TGTGCCACCAGTACCGTGGCAGGGTTGGCCCTTGGGTCACCCCTCCACTTT	CATSTVAGLALGSPLHF
TRBJ2-1	TRBV6-5	-	TRBD2	TGTGCCAGCAGTTGGAGGTCGGATAGCGGGGGGGGGCATGAGCAGTTCTTC	CASSWRSDSGGGHEQFF
TRBJ1-3	TRBV7-2	many	-	TGTGCCAGCAGGCCCGCGAGCTCTGGAAACACCATATATTTT	CASRPASSGNTIYF
TRBJ1-3	TRBV5-1	few	TRBD1	TGCGCCAGCAGCTTACAGGGGCACTCTGGAAACACCATATATTTT	CASSLQGHSGNTIYF
TRBJ2-2	TRBV5-4	-	TRBD2	TGTGCCAGCAGCACACCCACTAGCGGAAGGAACACCGGGGAGCTGTTTTTT	CASSTPTSGRNTGELFF